This T cell receptor beta chain was captured by sequencing in a study of shared clonotypes between healthy human individuals. Germline V CDR1 and CDR2: SGHRS, YFSETQ. CDR3 size: 14 residues. Trimming removed 0 bases from V and 3 bases from J, with 10 bases in between. Using immunoSEQ multiplex PCR, the repertoire was profiled, and TCRdb retains in-frame clones only, with some absent. The table has about 980,000 clones, approximately 80% seen once. With regard to this clone: Antigen specificity is unknown.

Findings and caveats of the study: Owing to a small donor count, the genetic and exposure-history diversity represented was limited.

Sequenced sample: memory CD4+ T cells sorted from blood. Subset denoted: CD45RA-negative fraction. This chain links TRBV5-1 with TRBJ2-7; a possible D gene is TRBD1 (5 bases). The clonotype was recovered from a man younger than 30 in good health. The CDR3 loop reads CASSLERQFYEQYF. CDR3 bases: TGCGCCAGCAGCTTGGAAAGACAGTTCTACGAGCAGTACTTC.